The present T cell receptor (beta chain) was sequenced within a study of spatial heterogeneity in lung cancer (dated by TCRdb to between 2018 and 2020). Notes on the research overall: The donors were 65 to 85 patients from the lung TRACERx cohort who had early-stage, untreated non-small cell lung cancer. At surgery, hundreds of tumor regions, some 61 matched nontumor lung samples and 45 to 60 PBMC samples were TCR-sequenced for both alpha and beta chains. Nonsynonymous mutation counts, determined by whole-exome sequencing of tumor tissue, were related to features of the TCR repertoire. Follow-up PBMC samples were sequenced whenever available, with a median time to follow-up of approximately 25 months after resection. In the raw uncorrected reads, each unique combination of TCR and UMI appeared on average more than ten times. More beta-chain than alpha-chain transcripts were consistently detected, likely reflecting higher beta-chain transcript abundance. The study quantitatively compared TCR alpha and beta repertoires across multiple tumor regions, matched nontumor lung and blood in non-small cell lung cancer.

Summary of the overall study and its limitations: Only 14 to 15 patients were included in the comparisons of baseline and follow-up blood repertoires. Additional single-cell paired TCR alpha and beta sequencing was considered necessary to confirm, at a functional level, the hypothesis that regional TCRs recognize regional mutations. Ubiquitous expanded tumor TCRs were detected in blood more often at tumor resection than at routine follow-up.

Library preparation employed 5' RACE. Sequencer: NextSeq 500. The TCR library protocol attached a unique molecular identifier to each TCR cDNA molecule to allow correction of PCR and sequencing errors. In the original analysis: TCR identification, UMI-based error correction and CDR3 extraction were performed with Decombinator tools. Expanded TCRs were defined as those above a frequency of 2 per 1,000, corresponding to the top 1% of the tumor frequency distribution. Each repertoire was subsampled 100 times to 5,000 TCRs, after which Renyi diversity was computed with the R vegan package. CDR3 similarity networks were built from amino acid triplet string-kernel similarity, connecting CDR3s with pairwise similarity above 0.82. In-frame beta chains were kept once TCRdb had trimmed the public reads at Q25 with fastp and called clones with MiXCR. Under each unique CDR3 protein, matching rows form one entry showing the most common genes and DNA. The V and J calls here are based on TCRdb, not the publication. This sample lists 20,000 to 25,000 distinct CDR3 sequences; 9% to 10% were detected once. About a fifth of the sample is held by the ten biggest clonotypes.

In the paper's terms, the time point label means: blood at routine non-recurrence follow-up after resection. Without any cell sorting, TCR sequencing was performed on whole RNA extracted either from tumor and nontumor lung tissue or from cryopreserved PBMC samples. Only patients with enough RNA available from two or more tumor regions were chosen for TCR sequencing. Trimming removed 6 bases from V and 4 bases from J; the gene matches leave 5 bases unexplained. Taken from cysteine to phenylalanine, the CDR3 has 13 residues. The retained sequence is limited to the CDR3, 39 bases, with the frame set at the first base. CDR1 and CDR2, per the germline V gene, are ENHRY and SYGVKD. A single count supports this clonotype. This clone's antigen is unknown. No base quality values were provided; no much bigger clone lies one nucleotide off. Just one read gives weak support.

Source: PBMCs, taken at follow-up. The clonotype comes from a male donor with early-stage non-small cell lung cancer. Recombination linked TRBV10-3 to TRBJ2-7; a stretch of 8 junction bases matches TRBD1. The DNA reads TGTGCCATCAGGGACAGGGATGAGTACGAGCAGTACTTC. Its protein reads: CAIRDRDEYEQYF.